Sequencing of this TCR beta chain was carried out in a study of blood T cell repertoires in COVID-19. As for the study in general: COVID-19 samples, acute and convalescent, were from the United States, Italy and Spain. Sources were T cells, B-cell-depleted T cells, or PBMCs; the material itself was cDNA or gDNA.

Germline lookup yields CDR1 LGHDT and CDR2 YNNKEL (reference sequence). The CDR3 totals 16 residues. V lost 4 bases and J lost 0, with 15 bases in between. Per the original methods: Reference gene primers were amplified, and this amplification served to estimate nucleated cell counts. This table comes from immunoSEQ multiplex PCR, and its TCRdb copy is limited to in-frame clones, with some not included. V and J calls and clone size follow that table, whereas D and trimming were derived from the DNA. The sample lists some 670,000 clones, 85% to 90% occurring once. Sequencing input: peripheral blood. V gene TRBV3-1 (or the pseudogene TRBV3-2) combines with J gene TRBJ1-1; the D gene is possibly TRBD1 (6 bases). This receptor was identified in a woman aged 18-29 years with acute or convalescent COVID-19. The CDR3 spells CASSPGQLPLNTEAFF. The CDR3 coding sequence is TGTGCCAGCAGCCCCGGACAGCTGCCCTTGAACACTGAAGCTTTCTTT.